Each of the 21 T cell receptor beta chains below was sequenced from the same sample in a study of vaccination and CD4 T cells after COVID-19. With the Oncomine TCR Beta short-read assay, DNA from cultured CD4+ T cells was sequenced. Genomic DNA extraction was carried out from cultured CD4+ T cells. TCRdb used MiXCR to reprocess the PCR reads, holding one entry per CDR3 protein. The data show thousands of distinct CDR3 sequences, with about 30% seen just once and around an eighth held by the top ten. Antigens of these TCRs are unknown. Treatment specified: 10-day PBMC culture with coronavirus spike peptide pools or control peptides (ViraFEST assay). From the unexposed donor, CD4+ T cells were collected ahead of the COVID-19 pandemic (2011-2018). Sequencing was carried out using CD4+ T cells from blood, cultured in vitro. These receptors all come from a human donor in good health.

The chain couples TRBV6-1 to TRBJ2-7; D uncertain. Germline CDR1 reads MNHNS; CDR2 reads SASEGT. CDR3 length equals 12 residues. V was pared by 7 bases and J by 3 bases, with 10 bases between. The CDR3 DNA reads TGTGCCAGCACCCCAAGGGACTACGAGCAGTACTTC. Translation: CASTPRDYEQYF.

The chain joins TRBV7-3 to TRBJ1-5; D might be TRBD1 (5 bases). CDR3 length: 17 residues. CDR1 is SGHTA, CDR2 FQGTGA, per germline. Trimming took 0 bases from V and 0 from J, leaving 12 bases between them. The CDR3 bases are TGTGCCAGCAGCTTAACTAAGTACAGGAGTAGCAATCAGCCCCAGCATTTT. Amino acids: CASSLTKYRSSNQPQHF.

The chain has TRBV19 and TRBJ2-7; 7 bases are a match to TRBD1. The junction had 3 bases not matched to a gene; V was cut back by 3 bases and J by 1 base. Germline V gene sequence: CDR1 LNHDA, CDR2 SQIVND (reference sequence). CDR3 length: 14 amino acids. This CDR3 reads CASSIGQESYEQYF. The CDR3 DNA follows: TGTGCCAGTAGTATCGGACAGGAGTCCTACGAGCAGTACTTC.

This clonotype was detected only a few times. The V gene is TRBV7-8, the J gene TRBJ2-5; D remains unclear. V was pared by 3 bases and J by 5 bases, with 13 bases between. Germline V lookup: CDR1 SGHVS, CDR2 FQNEAQ. CDR3 length: 14 amino acids. This chain's CDR3 is CASSFGRIGETQYF. DNA of the CDR3: TGTGCCAGCAGCTTCGGCCGAATTGGGGAGACCCAGTACTTC.

The chain is built from TRBV18 and TRBJ2-4; perhaps TRBD1 as D (5 bases). CDR3 length equals 14 residues. V was shortened by 3 bases and J by 8 bases, with 14 bases between the two germline ends. Germline values: CDR1 KGHSH, CDR2 LQKENI. The CDR3: CASSPSERGYIQYF. CDR3 bases: TGTGCCAGCTCACCGTCCGAAAGGGGATACATTCAGTACTTC.

The chain recombines TRBV6-2 or TRBV6-3 with TRBJ2-7, with D maybe TRBD2 (6 bases). The ends were cut back, 0 bases at V and 6 bases at J, with 9 bases in the middle. Germline CDR1 is MNHEY and CDR2 is SVGEGT. This CDR3 comprises 13 residues. CDR3 amino acids: CASSYSGGSEQYF. DNA of the CDR3: TGTGCCAGCAGTTACTCTGGGGGGAGCGAGCAGTACTTC.

The chain combines TRBV6-1 with TRBJ1-5; tentative D call: TRBD1 (6 bases). V lost 6 bases, J lost 6 bases, and 21 bases lay in between. The CDR3 contains 16 residues. CDR1 MNHNS and CDR2 SASEGT come from the germline V gene. The CDR3 nucleotides are TGTGCCAGCAGCCACCGGGACTCGTTGGGGGCTCAGCCCCAGCATTTT. Translating gives CASSHRDSLGAQPQHF.

This chain uses TRBV7-3 with TRBJ2-5; D is uncertain. CDR3 length: 15 residues. CDR1 and CDR2 from the germline V gene are SGHTA and FQGTGA. The ends were cut back, 0 bases at V and 5 bases at J, with 13 bases in the middle. The CDR3 loop is CASSLTKVGGETQYF. The CDR3 coding sequence is TGTGCCAGCAGCTTAACGAAGGTCGGTGGGGAGACCCAGTACTTC.

The rearrangement joins TRBV5-6 to TRBJ2-5, with 7 bases identical to TRBD2. The V gene's germline CDR1 is SGHDT and CDR2 YYEEEE. This CDR3 comprises 16 residues. After removal of 4 bases from V and 1 base from J, the junction contained 10 bases not matched to a gene. This CDR3 reads CASSPAGGRAQETQYF. The CDR3 nucleotides read TGTGCCAGCAGCCCCGCCGGGGGGAGGGCCCAAGAGACCCAGTACTTC.

This clonotype was picked up a small number of times. The chain has TRBV7-2 and TRBJ2-7; D may match TRBD1 or TRBD2 (7 bases each). CDR1 and CDR2 (germline): SGHTA, FQGNSA. The CDR3 runs 14 residues. With 5 bases removed from V and 6 bases from J, the gap between germline ends came to 17 bases. In nucleotides, the CDR3 is TGTGCCAGCAGCCGACAGGGACTATCCCTCGAGCAGTACTTC. Translated: CASSRQGLSLEQYF.

This clonotype turned up a few times. The chain combines TRBV24-1 with TRBJ2-4; perhaps TRBD2 as D (5 bases). The germline V gene encodes CDR1 KGHDR and CDR2 SFDVKD. V was trimmed by 2 bases and J by 7 bases, leaving 11 bases between them. This CDR3 comprises 14 residues. In DNA, the CDR3 is TGTGCCACCAGTGATTCCGGGCGCGGGAACATTCAGTACTTC. Protein: CATSDSGRGNIQYF.

This clonotype was counted a few times. This chain joins TRBV6-4 and TRBJ2-1, with 14 bases lining up with TRBD2. CDR1 and CDR2 from the germline V gene are MRHNA and SNTAGT. The CDR3 has 15 residues. V shed 2 bases, J shed 8 bases, and the junction held 2 bases outside the gene matches. Written as DNA, the CDR3 is TGTGCCAGCAGTGACGGGACTAGCGGGAGCTATGAGCAGTTCTTC. Protein product: CASSDGTSGSYEQFF.

This clonotype was seen a handful of times. The chain joins TRBV20-1 to TRBJ2-2; D is unclear. This CDR3 is built from 12 residues. Germline V gene lookup returns CDR1 DFQATT and CDR2 SNEGSKA (reference sequence). The V and J ends lost 6 bases and 1 base respectively, with 6 bases between them. CDR3 bases: TGCAGTGCCAGATGGAACACCGGGGAGCTGTTTTTT. This gives the protein CSARWNTGELFF.

This clonotype came up once. The chain links TRBV7-3 to TRBJ2-2; perhaps D is TRBD1 or TRBD2 (5 bases each). Trimming removed 2 bases from V and 6 bases from J, with 10 bases in between. The CDR3 runs 14 residues. CDR1 is SGHTA, CDR2 FQGTGA, per germline. CDR3 coding DNA: TGTGCCAGCAGCTTATACCAGGGAGCCGGGGAGCTGTTTTTT. Protein product: CASSLYQGAGELFF.

Only one count was recorded for this clonotype. This chain connects TRBV6-1 to TRBJ2-6; D may be TRBD2 (6 bases). Looked up from germline, CDR1 is MNHNS and CDR2 is SASEGT. Trimming cost V 2 bases and J 2 bases, with 13 bases left between them. The length of the CDR3 is 17 residues. CDR3 region: CASSEMRGGAGANVLTF. The CDR3 coding sequence is TGTGCCAGCAGTGAAATGCGAGGAGGGGCTGGGGCCAACGTCCTGACTTTC.

The rearrangement links TRBV27 to TRBJ2-3; possible D gene TRBD1, 5 bases. Deletions cut 4 bases from V and 3 bases from J, with 14 bases between. The CDR3 runs to 15 residues. Germline CDR1 is MNHEY and CDR2 is SMNVEV (reference sequence). The CDR3 sequence: CASSSLGARTDTQYF. The CDR3 nucleotides are TGTGCCAGCAGTTCCCTTGGGGCTCGAACAGATACGCAGTATTTT.

This sequence joins TRBV27 and TRBJ2-7, with 8 nucleotides matching TRBD1. In germline, CDR1 is MNHEY, CDR2 SMNVEV (reference sequence). The V segment lost 7 bases and the J segment 3 bases; nucleotides outside the gene matches: 2. This CDR3 comprises 12 residues. CDR3 DNA: TGTGCCAGCAAGACAGGGGTCTACGAGCAGTACTTC. Encoded protein: CASKTGVYEQYF.

The chain carries TRBV28 and TRBJ2-7; 7 positions match TRBD1. After removal of 7 bases from V and 1 base from J, the junction contained 7 bases not matched to a gene. Germline CDR1 MDHEN, CDR2 SYDVKM. This CDR3 comprises 14 residues. CDR3 bases: TGTGCCAGCACCATACAGGGGCCTTCCTACGAGCAGTACTTC. Protein sequence: CASTIQGPSYEQYF.

V is TRBV29-1 and J is TRBJ1-1; D ambiguous. The CDR3 sequence is 13 residues long. Germline loops: CDR1 SQVTM, CDR2 ANQGSEA. Between the trimmed V and J ends, which lost 4 bases and 6 bases, there was a span of 15 bases. The CDR3 region is CSVVRISGAEAFF. The DNA of the CDR3 is TGCAGCGTTGTAAGGATTTCCGGGGCTGAAGCTTTCTTT.

V gene TRBV24-1 combines with J gene TRBJ2-5; D might be TRBD2 (6 bases). Germline V gives CDR1 KGHDR, CDR2 SFDVKD. The CDR3 length is 13 residues. Trimming removed 0 bases at V and 5 bases at J, with 6 bases between. CDR3 coding DNA: TGTGCCACCAGTGATTTGGGGAGGGAGACCCAGTACTTC. This translates into CATSDLGRETQYF.

CDR3 residues: CASSPQRAMSVMNTEAFF. The CDR3 DNA reads as TGTGCCAGCAGCCCTCAGAGGGCCATGTCGGTCATGAACACTGAAGCTTTCTTT. The J gene is TRBJ1-1, the V gene TRBV7-2, with D unclear. CDR1 SGHTA and CDR2 FQGNSA come from the germline V gene. This CDR3 region has 18 residues. Trimming took off 5 bases at V and 0 bases at J, with 22 bases between the two ends.